This T cell receptor (beta chain) was profiled in a study of technical replicates of blood from a handful of donors. TCRdb's table, derived via immunoSEQ multiplex PCR, lists solely in-frame clones and lacks some. Here the sample spans about 86,000 clones, 96% being singletons. Per germline, CDR1 MDHEN and CDR2 SYDVKM. Germline trimming cut 3 bases from V and 4 bases from J; bases unmatched to any gene: 9. The CDR3 is 15 residues long. This rearrangement joins TRBV28 to TRBJ2-7; TRBD1 matches at 7 bases. The sample consisted of T cells isolated from PBMCs. This TCR came from a human donor in good health. CDR3 sequence: CASSFTSRTGYEQYF. CDR3 in DNA: TGTGCCAGCAGTTTCACCTCGAGGACAGGATACGAGCAGTACTTC.